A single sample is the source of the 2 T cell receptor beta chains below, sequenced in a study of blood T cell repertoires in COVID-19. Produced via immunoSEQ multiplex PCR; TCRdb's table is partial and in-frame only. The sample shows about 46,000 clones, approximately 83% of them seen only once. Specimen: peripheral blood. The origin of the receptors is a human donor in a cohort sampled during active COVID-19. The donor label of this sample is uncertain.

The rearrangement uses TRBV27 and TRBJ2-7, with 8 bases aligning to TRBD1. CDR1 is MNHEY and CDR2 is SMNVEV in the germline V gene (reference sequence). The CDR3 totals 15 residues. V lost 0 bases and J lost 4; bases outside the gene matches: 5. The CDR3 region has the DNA TGTGCCAGCAGTTTATCCCTCACAGGGGGGTACGAGCAGTACTTC. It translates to CASSLSLTGGYEQYF.

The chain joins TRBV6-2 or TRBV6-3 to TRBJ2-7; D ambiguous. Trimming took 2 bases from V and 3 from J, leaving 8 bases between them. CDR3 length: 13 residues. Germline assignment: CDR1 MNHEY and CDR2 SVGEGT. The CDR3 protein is CASSYVEFYEQYF. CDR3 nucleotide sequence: TGTGCCAGCAGTTACGTGGAGTTCTACGAGCAGTACTTC.